The present T cell receptor beta chain was sequenced within a study of CD8 T cells in Susac syndrome. When the RNA was reverse transcribed, random hexamers were used with an input of 0.5 to 1 ug. Amplification of TCR beta CDR3 was carried out by immunoSEQ multiplex PCR, which covered 54 Vbeta and 13 Jbeta segments. TCRdb itself ran the immunoSEQ multiplex PCR reads through MiXCR, one entry per CDR3 protein. The sample includes 160,000 or so distinct CDR3 sequences, approximately 93% of them seen just once. Control patients had untreated stable or active relapsing-remitting multiple sclerosis by revised McDonald criteria. TEMRA cells underwent FACS enrichment and CD8+ and CD4+ T cells underwent negative isolation. The germline V gene has CDR1 DFQATT and CDR2 SNEGSKA (reference sequence). V shed 6 bases, J shed 9 bases, and the junction held 8 bases outside the gene matches. The CDR3 totals 12 residues.

Remarks on this clonotype: What it binds is unknown.

Study-level findings and limits: It was acknowledged in the study that the number of individuals who were included in its TCR sequencing and HLA analysis was relatively small.

The gene calls are TRBV20-1 and TRBJ2-4; 7 bases match TRBD1. This sequence originates from a human donor with multiple sclerosis. Input material: CD8+ T cells from PBMCs. The CDR3 reads CSARTGLGIQYF. Written as DNA, the CDR3 is TGCAGTGCAAGGACAGGATTGGGCATTCAGTACTTC.